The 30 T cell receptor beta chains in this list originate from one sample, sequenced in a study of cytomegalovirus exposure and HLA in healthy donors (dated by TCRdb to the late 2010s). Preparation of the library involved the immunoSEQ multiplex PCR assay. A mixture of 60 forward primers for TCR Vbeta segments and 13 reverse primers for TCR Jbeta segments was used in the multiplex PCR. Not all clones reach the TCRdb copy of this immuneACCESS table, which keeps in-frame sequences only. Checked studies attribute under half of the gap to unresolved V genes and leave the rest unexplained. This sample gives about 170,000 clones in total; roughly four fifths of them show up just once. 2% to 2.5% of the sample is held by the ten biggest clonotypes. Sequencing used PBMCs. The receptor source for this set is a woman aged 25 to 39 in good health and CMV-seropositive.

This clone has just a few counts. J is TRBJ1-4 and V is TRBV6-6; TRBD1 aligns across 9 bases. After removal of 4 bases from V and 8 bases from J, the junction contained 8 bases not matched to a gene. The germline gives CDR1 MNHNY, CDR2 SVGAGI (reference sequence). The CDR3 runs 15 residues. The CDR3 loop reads CASSSRGQGGEKLFF. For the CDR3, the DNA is TGTGCCAGCAGTTCCCGGGGACAGGGTGGGGAAAAACTGTTTTTT.

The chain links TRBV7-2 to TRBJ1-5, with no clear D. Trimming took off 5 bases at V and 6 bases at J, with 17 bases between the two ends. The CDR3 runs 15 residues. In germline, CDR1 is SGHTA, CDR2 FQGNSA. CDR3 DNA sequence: TGTGCCAGCAGCCCCGAGGTGGCGGGAAGTCAGCCCCAGCATTTT. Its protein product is CASSPEVAGSQPQHF. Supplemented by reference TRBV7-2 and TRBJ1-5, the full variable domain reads GAGVSQSPSNKVTEKGKDVELRCDPISGHTALYWYRQSLGQGLEFLIYFQGNSAPDKSGLPSDRFSAERTGGSVSTLTIQRTQQEDSAVYLCASSPEVAGSQPQHFGDGTRLSIL.

DNA for the CDR3: TGTGCCAGCAGCTTAGAAGAGGTTTCACCCCTCCACTTT. This sequence encodes CASSLEEVSPLHF. V gene TRBV7-2 combines with J gene TRBJ1-6; no reliable D call. The CDR3 consists of 13 residues. V was shortened by 1 base and J by 9 bases, with 7 bases between the two germline ends. CDR1 and CDR2 from the germline V gene are SGHTA and FQGNSA.

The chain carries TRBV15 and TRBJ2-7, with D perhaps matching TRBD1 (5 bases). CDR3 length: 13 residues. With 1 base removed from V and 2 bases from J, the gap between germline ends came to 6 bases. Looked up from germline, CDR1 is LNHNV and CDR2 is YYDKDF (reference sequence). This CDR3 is CATSRGQTYEQYF. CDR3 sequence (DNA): TGTGCCACCAGCAGAGGACAGACCTACGAGCAGTACTTC.

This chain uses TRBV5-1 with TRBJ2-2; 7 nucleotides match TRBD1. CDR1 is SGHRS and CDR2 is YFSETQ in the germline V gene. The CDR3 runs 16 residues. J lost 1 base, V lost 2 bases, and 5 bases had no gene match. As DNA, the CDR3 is TGCGCCAGCAGCTTTTTTAGGACAGGGAACACCGGGGAGCTGTTTTTT. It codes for CASSFFRTGNTGELFF.

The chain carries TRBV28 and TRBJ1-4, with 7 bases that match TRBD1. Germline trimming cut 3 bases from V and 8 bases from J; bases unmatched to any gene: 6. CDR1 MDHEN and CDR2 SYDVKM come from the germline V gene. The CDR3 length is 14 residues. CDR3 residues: CASSFSGGDEKLFF. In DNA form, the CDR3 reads TGTGCCAGCAGTTTTTCAGGGGGAGACGAAAAACTGTTTTTT.

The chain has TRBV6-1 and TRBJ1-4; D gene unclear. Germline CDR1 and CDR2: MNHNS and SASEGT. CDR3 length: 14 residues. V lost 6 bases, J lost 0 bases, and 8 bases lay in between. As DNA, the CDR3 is TGTGCCAGCAGGTACACCCCAACTAATGAAAAACTGTTTTTT. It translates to CASRYTPTNEKLFF.

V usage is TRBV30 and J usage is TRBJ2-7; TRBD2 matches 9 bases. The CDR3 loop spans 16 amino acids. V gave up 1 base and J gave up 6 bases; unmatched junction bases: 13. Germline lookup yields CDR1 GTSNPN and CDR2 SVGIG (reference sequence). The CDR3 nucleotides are TGTGCCTGGAGTGATCGAAGTAGCGGGAGAAGGGTCGAGCAGTACTTC. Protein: CAWSDRSSGRRVEQYF.

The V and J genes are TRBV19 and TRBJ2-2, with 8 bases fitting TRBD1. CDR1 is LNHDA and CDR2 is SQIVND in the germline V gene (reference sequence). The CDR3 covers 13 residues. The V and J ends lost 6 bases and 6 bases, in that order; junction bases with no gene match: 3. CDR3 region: CASRLQGAGELFF. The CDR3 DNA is TGTGCCAGTAGGTTACAGGGGGCCGGGGAGCTGTTTTTT.

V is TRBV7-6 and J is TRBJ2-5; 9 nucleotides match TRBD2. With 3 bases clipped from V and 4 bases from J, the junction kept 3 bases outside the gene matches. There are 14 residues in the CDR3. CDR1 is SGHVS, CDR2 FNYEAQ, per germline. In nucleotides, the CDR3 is TGTGCCAGCAGCTTGCTAGCGGGATTAGAGACCCAGTACTTC. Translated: CASSLLAGLETQYF.

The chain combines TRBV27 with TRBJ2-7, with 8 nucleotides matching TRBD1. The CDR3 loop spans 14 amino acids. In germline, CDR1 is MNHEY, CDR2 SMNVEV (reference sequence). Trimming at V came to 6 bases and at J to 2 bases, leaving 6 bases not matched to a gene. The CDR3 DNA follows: TGTGCCAGCAGACGAAACAGGGGGACCTACGAGCAGTACTTC. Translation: CASRRNRGTYEQYF.

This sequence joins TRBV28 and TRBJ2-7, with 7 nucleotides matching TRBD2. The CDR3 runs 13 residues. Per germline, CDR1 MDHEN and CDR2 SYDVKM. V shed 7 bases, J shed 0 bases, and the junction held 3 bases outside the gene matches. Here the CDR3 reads CASKGGSSYEQYF. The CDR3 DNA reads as TGTGCCAGCAAAGGCGGGAGCTCCTACGAGCAGTACTTC.

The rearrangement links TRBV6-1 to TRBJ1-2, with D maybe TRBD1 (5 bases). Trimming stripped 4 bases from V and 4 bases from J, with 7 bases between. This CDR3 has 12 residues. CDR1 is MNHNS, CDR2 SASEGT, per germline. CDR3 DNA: TGTGCCAGCAGTGGTCAGGGCTATGGCTACACCTTC. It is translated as CASSGQGYGYTF.

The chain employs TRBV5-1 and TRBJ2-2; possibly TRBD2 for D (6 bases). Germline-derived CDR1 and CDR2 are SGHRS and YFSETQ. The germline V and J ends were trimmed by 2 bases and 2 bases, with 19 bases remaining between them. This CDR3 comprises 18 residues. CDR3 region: CASSLLSHRGSNTGELFF. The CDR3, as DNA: TGCGCCAGCAGCTTACTGTCTCATCGGGGGTCAAACACCGGGGAGCTGTTTTTT.

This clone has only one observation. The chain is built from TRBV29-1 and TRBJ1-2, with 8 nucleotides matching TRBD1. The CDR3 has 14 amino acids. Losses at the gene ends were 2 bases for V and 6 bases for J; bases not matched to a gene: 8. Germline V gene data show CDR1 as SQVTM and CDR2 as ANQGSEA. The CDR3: CSVETGQGWDGYTF. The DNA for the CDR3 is TGCAGCGTTGAAACCGGACAGGGATGGGATGGCTACACCTTC.

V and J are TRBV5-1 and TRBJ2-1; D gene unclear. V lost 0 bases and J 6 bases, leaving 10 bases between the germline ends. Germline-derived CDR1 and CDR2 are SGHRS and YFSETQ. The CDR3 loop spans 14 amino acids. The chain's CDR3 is CASSLGSSFNEQFF. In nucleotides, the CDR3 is TGCGCCAGCAGCTTGGGAAGTAGTTTCAATGAGCAGTTCTTC.

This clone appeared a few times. CDR3 region: CSVAPRQVYGYTF. CDR3 bases: TGCAGCGTTGCGCCCAGACAAGTCTATGGCTACACCTTC. This chain uses TRBV29-1 with TRBJ1-2, with D hard to call. The CDR3 is made up of 13 amino acids. Germline V gene lookup returns CDR1 SQVTM and CDR2 ANQGSEA. Trimming took 4 bases from V and 4 from J, leaving 13 bases between them.

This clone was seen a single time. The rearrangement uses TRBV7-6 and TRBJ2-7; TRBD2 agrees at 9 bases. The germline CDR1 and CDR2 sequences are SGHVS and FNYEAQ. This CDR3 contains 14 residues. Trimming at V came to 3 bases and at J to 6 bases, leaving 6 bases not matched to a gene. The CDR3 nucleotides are TGTGCCAGCAGCTTCGGCGGGACTAGCTCCGAGCAGTACTTC. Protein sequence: CASSFGGTSSEQYF.

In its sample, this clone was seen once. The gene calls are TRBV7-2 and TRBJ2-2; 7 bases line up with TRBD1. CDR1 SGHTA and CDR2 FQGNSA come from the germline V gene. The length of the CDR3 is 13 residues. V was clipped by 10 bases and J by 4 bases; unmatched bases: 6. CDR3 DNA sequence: TGTGCCACCCGGCAGGGGGTCACCGGGGAGCTGTTTTTT. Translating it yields CATRQGVTGELFF.

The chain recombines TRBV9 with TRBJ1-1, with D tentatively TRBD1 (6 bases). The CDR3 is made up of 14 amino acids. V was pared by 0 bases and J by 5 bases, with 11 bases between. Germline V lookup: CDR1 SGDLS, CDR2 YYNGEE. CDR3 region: CASSVEGRGTEAFF. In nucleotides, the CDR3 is TGTGCCAGCAGCGTAGAGGGCAGGGGAACTGAAGCTTTCTTT.

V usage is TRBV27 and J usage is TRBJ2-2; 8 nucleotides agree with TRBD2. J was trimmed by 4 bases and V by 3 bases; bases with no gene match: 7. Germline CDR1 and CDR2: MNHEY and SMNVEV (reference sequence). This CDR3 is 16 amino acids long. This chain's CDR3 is CASSLFGGARTGELFF. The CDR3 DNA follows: TGTGCCAGCAGTTTGTTCGGGGGGGCGCGCACCGGGGAGCTGTTTTTT.

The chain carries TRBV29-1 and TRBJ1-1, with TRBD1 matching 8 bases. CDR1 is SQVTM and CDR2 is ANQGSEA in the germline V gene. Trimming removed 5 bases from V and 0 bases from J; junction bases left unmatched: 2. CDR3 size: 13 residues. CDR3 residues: CSVRTGLNTEAFF. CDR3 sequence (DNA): TGCAGCGTTCGGACAGGGTTGAACACTGAAGCTTTCTTT.

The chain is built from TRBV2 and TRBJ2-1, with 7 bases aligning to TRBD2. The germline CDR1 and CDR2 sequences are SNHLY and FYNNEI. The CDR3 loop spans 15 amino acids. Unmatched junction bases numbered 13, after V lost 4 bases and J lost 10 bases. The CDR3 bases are TGTGCCAGCAGTGCTCGGGCTAGCGGTTCGGGAGAGCAGTTCTTC. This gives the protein CASSARASGSGEQFF.

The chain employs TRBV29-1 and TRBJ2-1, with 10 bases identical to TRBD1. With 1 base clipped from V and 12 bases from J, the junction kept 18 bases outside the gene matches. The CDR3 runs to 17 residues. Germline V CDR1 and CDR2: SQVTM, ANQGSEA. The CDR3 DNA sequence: TGCAGCGTTGAAGCCGAGTCCAGGACAGGGGGAAATTTGTCGCAGTTCTTC. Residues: CSVEAESRTGGNLSQFF.

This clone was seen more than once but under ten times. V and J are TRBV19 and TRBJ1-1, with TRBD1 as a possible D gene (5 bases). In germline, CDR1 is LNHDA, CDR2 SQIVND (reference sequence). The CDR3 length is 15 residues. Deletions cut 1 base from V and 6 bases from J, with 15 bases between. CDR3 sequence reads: CASSIGAWDFAEAFF. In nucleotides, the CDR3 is TGTGCCAGTAGTATAGGTGCCTGGGACTTCGCTGAAGCTTTCTTT.

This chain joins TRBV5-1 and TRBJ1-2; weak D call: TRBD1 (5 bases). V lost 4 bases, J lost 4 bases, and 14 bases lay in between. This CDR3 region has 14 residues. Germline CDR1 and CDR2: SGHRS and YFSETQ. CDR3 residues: CASSLQGVGYGYTF. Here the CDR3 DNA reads TGCGCCAGCAGCCTCCAGGGCGTGGGCTATGGCTACACCTTC.

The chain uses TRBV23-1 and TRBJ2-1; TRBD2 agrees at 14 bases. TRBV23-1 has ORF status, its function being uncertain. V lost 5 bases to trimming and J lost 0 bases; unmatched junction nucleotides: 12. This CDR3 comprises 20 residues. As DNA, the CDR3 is TGCGCCAGCAGTACACTTGGACTAGCGGGAGGCCCGAGCTCCTACAATGAGCAGTTCTTC. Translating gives CASSTLGLAGGPSSYNEQFF.

The CDR3 nucleotides are TGTGCCAGCAGCCCCTGGAGCCGTCGACAGGGGCCGAACACCGGGGAGCTGTTTTTT. Translating gives CASSPWSRRQGPNTGELFF. The chain is built from TRBV5-4 and TRBJ2-2, with 8 bases identical to TRBD1. Trimming at V came to 4 bases and at J to 0 bases, leaving 14 bases not matched to a gene. Germline-derived CDR1 and CDR2 are SGHNT and YYREEE (reference sequence). The CDR3 has 19 residues. Complete variable domain (other parts from reference TRBV5-4 and TRBJ2-2): ETGVTQSPTHLIKTRGQQVTLRCSSQSGHNTVSWYQQALGQGPQFIFQYYREEENGRGNFPPRFSGLQFPNYSSELNVNALELDDSALYLCASSPWSRRQGPNTGELFFGEGSRLTVL.

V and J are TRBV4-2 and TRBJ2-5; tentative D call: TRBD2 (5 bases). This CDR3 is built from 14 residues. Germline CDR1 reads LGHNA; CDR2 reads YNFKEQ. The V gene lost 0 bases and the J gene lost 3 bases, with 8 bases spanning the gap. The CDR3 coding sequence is TGTGCCAGCAGCCAAGACAGCGGCAAAGAGACCCAGTACTTC. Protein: CASSQDSGKETQYF.

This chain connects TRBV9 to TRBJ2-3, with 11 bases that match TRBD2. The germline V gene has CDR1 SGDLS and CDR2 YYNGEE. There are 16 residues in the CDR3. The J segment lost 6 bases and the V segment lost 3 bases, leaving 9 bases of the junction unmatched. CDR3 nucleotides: TGTGCCAGCAGCGCCCGCCTAGCGGGGGGATGGGATACGCAGTATTTT. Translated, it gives CASSARLAGGWDTQYF.